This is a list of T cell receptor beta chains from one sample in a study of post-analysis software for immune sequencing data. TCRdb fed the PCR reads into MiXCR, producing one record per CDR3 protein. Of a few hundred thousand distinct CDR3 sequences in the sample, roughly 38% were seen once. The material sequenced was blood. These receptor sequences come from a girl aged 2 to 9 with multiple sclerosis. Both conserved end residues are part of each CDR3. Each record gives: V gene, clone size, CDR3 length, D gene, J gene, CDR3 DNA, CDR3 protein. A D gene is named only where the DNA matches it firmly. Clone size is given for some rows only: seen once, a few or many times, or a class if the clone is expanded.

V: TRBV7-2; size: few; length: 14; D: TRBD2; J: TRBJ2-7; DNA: TGTGCCAGCAGCTTACAGCGGGGTAACTACGAGCAGTACTTC; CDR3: CASSLQRGNYEQYF
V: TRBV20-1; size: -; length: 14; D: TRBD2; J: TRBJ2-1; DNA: TGCAGTGCTAGAGGACTAGCGGGATGGGATGAGCAGTTCTTC; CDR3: CSARGLAGWDEQFF
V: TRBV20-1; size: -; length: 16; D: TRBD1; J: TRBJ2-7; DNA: TGCAGTGCTAGACCATGGGACAGGAGCAGCTCCTACGAGCAGTACTTC; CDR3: CSARPWDRSSSYEQYF
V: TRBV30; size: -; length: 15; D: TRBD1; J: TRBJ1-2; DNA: TGTGCCTGGAGGGGCAACAGGGGCAGACTCTATGGCTACACCTTC; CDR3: CAWRGNRGRLYGYTF
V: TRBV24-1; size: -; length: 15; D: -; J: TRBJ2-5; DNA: TGTGCCACCAGTGAAACAGGGTTTGGACAAGAGACCCAGTACTTC; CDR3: CATSETGFGQETQYF
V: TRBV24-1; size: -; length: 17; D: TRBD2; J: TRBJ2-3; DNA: TGTGCCACCAGTGATTTGCAACTAGCGGGAGGGCGAGATACGCAGTATTTT; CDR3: CATSDLQLAGGRDTQYF
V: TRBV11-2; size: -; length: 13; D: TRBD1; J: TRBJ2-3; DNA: TGTGCCAGCCAGGGACAGTTCACAGATACGCAGTATTTT; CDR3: CASQGQFTDTQYF
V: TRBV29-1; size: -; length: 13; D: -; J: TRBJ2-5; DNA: TGCAGCGTTGCTTTGCGAAATAGCGAGACCCAGTACTTC; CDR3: CSVALRNSETQYF
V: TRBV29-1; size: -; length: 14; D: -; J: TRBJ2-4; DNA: TGCAGCGTCGTCATTAGTGGGGCCAAAAACATTCAGTACTTC; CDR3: CSVVISGAKNIQYF
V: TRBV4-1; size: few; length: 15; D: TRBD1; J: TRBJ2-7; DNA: TGCGCCAGCAGCCAATCCCCAGGGGGTTACTACGAGCAGTACTTC; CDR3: CASSQSPGGYYEQYF
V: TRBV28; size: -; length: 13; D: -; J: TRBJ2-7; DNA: TGTGCCAGCAGTTTCGGACCTTTATACGAGCAGTACTTC; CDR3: CASSFGPLYEQYF
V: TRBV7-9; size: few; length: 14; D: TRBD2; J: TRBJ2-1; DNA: TGTGCCAGCAGCTTAGGTGCTAGCGGGGACGAGCAGTTCTTC; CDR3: CASSLGASGDEQFF
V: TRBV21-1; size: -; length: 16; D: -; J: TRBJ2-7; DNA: TGTGCCAGCTTAGATGCGGTTGGCGGGAGTTCGAGAGACCAGTACTTC; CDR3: CASLDAVGGSSRDQYF
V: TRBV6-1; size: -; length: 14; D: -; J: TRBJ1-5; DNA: TGTGCCAGCAGGGAATCTCGGTGGGGTCAGCCCCAGCATTTT; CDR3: CASRESRWGQPQHF
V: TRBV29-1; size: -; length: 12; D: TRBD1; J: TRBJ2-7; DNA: TGCAGCGCTCCCGGGACAGCGTACGAGCAGTACTTC; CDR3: CSAPGTAYEQYF
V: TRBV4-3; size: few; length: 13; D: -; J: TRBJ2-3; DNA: TGCGCCAGCAGCCAAGATTACAAAGATACGCAGTATTTT; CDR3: CASSQDYKDTQYF
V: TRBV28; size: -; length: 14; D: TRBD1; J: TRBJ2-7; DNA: TGTGCCAGCAGTCCCCCGACAGGGTTCCACGAGCAGTACTTC; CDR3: CASSPPTGFHEQYF
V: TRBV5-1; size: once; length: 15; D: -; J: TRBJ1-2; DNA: TGCGCCAGCAGCTTGGATTTGACCCTTAACTATGGCTACACCTTC; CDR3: CASSLDLTLNYGYTF
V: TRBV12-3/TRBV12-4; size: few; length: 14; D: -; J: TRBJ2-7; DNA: TGTGCCAGCAGTTTAGCGGACAGATACTACGAGCAGTACTTC; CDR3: CASSLADRYYEQYF
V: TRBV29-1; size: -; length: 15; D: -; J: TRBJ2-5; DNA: TGCAGCGCTGAAGATCAAAAAAGGGGGGGAGAGACCCAGTACTTC; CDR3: CSAEDQKRGGETQYF
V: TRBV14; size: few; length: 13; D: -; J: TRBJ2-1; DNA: TGTGCCAGCAGCCATGTAGTCGTCGATGAGCAGTTCTTC; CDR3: CASSHVVVDEQFF
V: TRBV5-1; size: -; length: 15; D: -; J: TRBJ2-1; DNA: TGCGCCAGCAGCTTGGGGCAGGGGAGCTACAATGGGCAGTTCTTC; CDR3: CASSLGQGSYNGQFF
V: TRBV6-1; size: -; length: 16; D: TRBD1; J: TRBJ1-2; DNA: TGTGCCAGCAGGAAAGGAGGCGGGACAGGGGACTATGGCTACACCTTC; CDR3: CASRKGGGTGDYGYTF
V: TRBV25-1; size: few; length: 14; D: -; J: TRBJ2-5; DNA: TGTGCCAGCAGTGAATATCGGGGCTTGGAGACCCAGTACTTC; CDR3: CASSEYRGLETQYF
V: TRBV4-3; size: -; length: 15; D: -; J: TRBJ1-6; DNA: TGCGCCAGCAGCCAAGAGGACAGCTATAATTCACCCCTCCACTTT; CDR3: CASSQEDSYNSPLHF
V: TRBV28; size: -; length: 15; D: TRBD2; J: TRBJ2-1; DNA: TGTGCCAGCAGTTTATACGCTAGCGGATACAATGAGCAGTTCTTC; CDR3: CASSLYASGYNEQFF
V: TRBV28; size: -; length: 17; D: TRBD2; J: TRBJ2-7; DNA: TGTGCCAGCAGGAGGGGACATTCTAGCGGGGAACTCCTCGAGCAGTACTTC; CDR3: CASRRGHSSGELLEQYF
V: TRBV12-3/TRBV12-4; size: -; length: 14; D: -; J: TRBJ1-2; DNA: TGTGCCAGCACCCCGGACAGTACCTTCTATGGCTACACCTTC; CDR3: CASTPDSTFYGYTF
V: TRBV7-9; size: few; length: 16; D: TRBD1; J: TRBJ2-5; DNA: TGTGCCAGCAGCTTAATCCGCCCTGACAGGGATGGGACCCAGTACTTC; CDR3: CASSLIRPDRDGTQYF
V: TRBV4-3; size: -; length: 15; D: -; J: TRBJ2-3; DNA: TGCGCCAGCAACCAGGGGAGATGGAGCACAGATACGCAGTATTTT; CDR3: CASNQGRWSTDTQYF
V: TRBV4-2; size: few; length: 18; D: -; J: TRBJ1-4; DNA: TGTGCCAGCAGCCAAGAACCGGCCAGGACGGCTTCTCATGAAAAACTGTTTTTT; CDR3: CASSQEPARTASHEKLFF
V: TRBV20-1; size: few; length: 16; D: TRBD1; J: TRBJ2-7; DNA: TGCAGTGCTAGAGGCACCGGGACAGCAAGAATGAGCGAGCAGTACTTC; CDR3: CSARGTGTARMSEQYF
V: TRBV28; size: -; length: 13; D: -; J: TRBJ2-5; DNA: TGTGCCAGCATTCGGGGTACCCAAGAGACCCAGTACTTC; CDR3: CASIRGTQETQYF
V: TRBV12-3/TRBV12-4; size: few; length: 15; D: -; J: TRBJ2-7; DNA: TGTGCCAGCAGTTTACGGCAGGGACGCACCTACGAGCAGTACTTC; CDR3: CASSLRQGRTYEQYF
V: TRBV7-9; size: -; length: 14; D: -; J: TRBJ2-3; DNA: TGTGCCAGCAGCGAAGCAATAAGCACAGATACGCAGTATTTT; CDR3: CASSEAISTDTQYF
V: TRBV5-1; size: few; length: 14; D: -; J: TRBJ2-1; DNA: TGCGCCAGCAGCTTGGATCTAGTGGGACCCGAGCAGTTCTTC; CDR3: CASSLDLVGPEQFF
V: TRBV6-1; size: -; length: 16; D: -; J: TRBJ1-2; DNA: TGTGCCGGCAGTGAAGCGGTCCTGACAGTAAACTATGGCTACACCTTC; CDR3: CAGSEAVLTVNYGYTF
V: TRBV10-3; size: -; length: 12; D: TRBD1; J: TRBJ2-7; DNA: TGTGGCATTAGAGGACAGGGGGGCGAGCAGTACTTC; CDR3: CGIRGQGGEQYF
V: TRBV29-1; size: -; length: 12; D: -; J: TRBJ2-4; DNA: TGCAGCGTTGAAGGGGTGGAAAACATTCAGTACTTC; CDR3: CSVEGVENIQYF
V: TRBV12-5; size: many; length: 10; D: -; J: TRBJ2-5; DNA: TGTGCTAGTGGGGGAGAGACCCAGTACTTC; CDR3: CASGGETQYF
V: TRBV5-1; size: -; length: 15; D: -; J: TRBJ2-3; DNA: TGCGCCAGCTATAGCGGAGCTTCTAGCACAGATACGCAGTATTTT; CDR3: CASYSGASSTDTQYF
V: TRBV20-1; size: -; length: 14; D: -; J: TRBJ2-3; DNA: TGCAGTGCTAGCCTGGACGGCGGCACAGATACGCAGTATTTT; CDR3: CSASLDGGTDTQYF
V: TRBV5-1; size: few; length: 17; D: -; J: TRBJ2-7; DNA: TGCGCCAGCAGCTTTGCCAAGTCCAGGGGTAAGAACTACGAGCAGTACTTC; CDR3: CASSFAKSRGKNYEQYF
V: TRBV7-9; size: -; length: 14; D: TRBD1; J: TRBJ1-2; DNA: TGTGCCAGCAGCCCATCCGACAGGGCAGGTGGCTACACCTTC; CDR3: CASSPSDRAGGYTF
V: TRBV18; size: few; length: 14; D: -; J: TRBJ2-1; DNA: TGTGCCAGCTCACCATCCCCCTACTACAATGAGCAGTTCTTC; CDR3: CASSPSPYYNEQFF
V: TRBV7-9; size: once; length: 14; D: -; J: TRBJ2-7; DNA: TGTGCCAGCAGCCGAGGGGGGATCTCCTACGAGCAGTACTTC; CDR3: CASSRGGISYEQYF
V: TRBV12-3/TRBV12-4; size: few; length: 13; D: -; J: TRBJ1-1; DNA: TGTGCCAGCAGCACTGGGGGTTACACTGAAGCTTTCTTT; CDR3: CASSTGGYTEAFF
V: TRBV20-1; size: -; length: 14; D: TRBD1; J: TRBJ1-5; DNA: TGCAGTGCTAGTCCCCAGGGGGCAAGTCAGCCCCAGCATTTT; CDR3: CSASPQGASQPQHF
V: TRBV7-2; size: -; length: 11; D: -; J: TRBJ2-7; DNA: TGTGCCAGCAGCTCGGACTTCAAGCAGTACTTC; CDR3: CASSSDFKQYF
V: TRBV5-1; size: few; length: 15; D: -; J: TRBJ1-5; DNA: TGCGCCAGCAGCATAGACCCTATCGATGGGCAGCCCCAGCATTTT; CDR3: CASSIDPIDGQPQHF
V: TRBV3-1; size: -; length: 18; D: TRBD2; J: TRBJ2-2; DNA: TGTGCCAGCAGCCAAGCCGCGGGAACTAGCGTACCAACCGGGGAGCTGTTTTTT; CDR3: CASSQAAGTSVPTGELFF
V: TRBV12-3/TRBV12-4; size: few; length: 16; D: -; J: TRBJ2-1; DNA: TGTGCCAGCAGTTTTTGGGGGCTCCCCCTATACAATGAGCAGTTCTTC; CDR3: CASSFWGLPLYNEQFF
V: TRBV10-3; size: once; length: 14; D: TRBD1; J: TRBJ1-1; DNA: TGTGCCATCAGTGTAGAACAGGGGGTGACTGAAGCTTTCTTT; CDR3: CAISVEQGVTEAFF
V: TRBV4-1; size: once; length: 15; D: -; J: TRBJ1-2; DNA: TGCGCCAGCAGCCAAGAGAGGGTCCCTAACTATGGCTACACCTTC; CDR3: CASSQERVPNYGYTF
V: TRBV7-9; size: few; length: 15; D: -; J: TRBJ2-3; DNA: TGTGCCAGCAGTCGGGACCGCCTCATCACAGATACGCAGTATTTT; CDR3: CASSRDRLITDTQYF
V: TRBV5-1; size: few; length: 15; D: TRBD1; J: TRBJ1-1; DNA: TGCGCCAGCAGCCAATTACAGGGGGAAGGAACTGAAGCTTTCTTT; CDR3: CASSQLQGEGTEAFF
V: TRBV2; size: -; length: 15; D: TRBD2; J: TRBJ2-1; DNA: TGTGCCAGCAGTGAAAGACTAGCGGCCTACAATGAGCAGTTCTTC; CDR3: CASSERLAAYNEQFF
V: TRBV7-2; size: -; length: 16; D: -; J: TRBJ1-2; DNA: TGTGCCAGCAGCCTGGGGTCGACAGCTATTTACTATGGCTACACCTTC; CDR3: CASSLGSTAIYYGYTF
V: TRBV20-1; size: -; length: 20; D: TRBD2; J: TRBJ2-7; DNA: TGCAGTGCTAGAGACAGTGGGACTAGCGGGGGGTATAGGAGCTCCTACGAGCAGTACTTC; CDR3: CSARDSGTSGGYRSSYEQYF